This T cell receptor (beta chain) was sequenced during a study of Ad26.COV2.S vaccination and SARS-CoV-2 variants. Study summary: It was the COV1001 Ad26.COV2.S trial arm that included the donor. The study's findings and limits: Responses of T cells in total may have been underestimated by the TCR breadth and depth analyses.

Worth noting for this clone: Its antigen remains unknown.

The method was immunoSEQ multiplex PCR; TCRdb's version includes in-frame clones alone and lacks a portion of them. The table includes 300,000 to 350,000 clones, 85% detected once. The treatment was: over 15 received Ad26.COV2.S at low or high dose, single or two shots; 5 received placebo; per-sample allocation not given. The samples were gathered on day 63 after the first injection of vaccine or placebo. At a Boston site, the person donating was an adult of 18-55 years. The ends lost 4 bases at V and 9 bases at J; junction bases unmatched: 14. Germline values: CDR1 MDHEN, CDR2 SYDVKM. CDR3 length: 15 residues.

The sequence was obtained from a person between 18 and 59 years old who received the Ad26.COV2.S COVID-19 vaccine or a placebo. Source: peripheral blood, taken in a trial of Ad26.COV2.S vaccine versus placebo. The V call is TRBV28, the J call TRBJ2-5; 7 bases match TRBD1. The DNA of the CDR3 is TGTGCCAGCAGTTCAACTTACAGGGGAAGAGCGTCCCAGTACTTC. It translates to CASSSTYRGRASQYF. The full variable domain, completed using reference TRBV28 and TRBJ2-5, is DVKVTQSSRYLVKRTGEKVFLECVQDMDHENMFWYRQDPGLGLRLIYFSYDVKMKEKGDIPEGYSVSREKKERFSLILESASTNQTSMYLCASSSTYRGRASQYFGPGTRLLVL.